The 30 T cell receptor beta chains presented below share a single source sample, sequenced in a study of human T cells and chemical hapten exposure. From the RACE reads, TCRdb called clonotypes with MiXCR, one entry per CDR3 protein. The sample lists around 300,000 distinct CDR3 sequences; around 5.5% were seen once. Time point specified: pre-sensitization, week 0. The treatment denotes: therapeutic diphenylcyclopropenone sensitization with weekly scalp DPC. The starting material was whole blood, obtained in connection with sensitization to the hapten diphenylcyclopropenone (DPC). The receptors shown here come from a woman between 18 and 29 years old with alopecia areata. Some clones in this sample may be carry-over from other donors' samples.

In nucleotides, the CDR3 is TGTGCCAGCAGCCAAGAGAAGAGGGGCCAAGTCCACGAGCAGTACTTC. As protein: CASSQEKRGQVHEQYF. The chain combines TRBV3-1 with TRBJ2-7; perhaps D is TRBD1 or TRBD2 (5 bases each). V lost 0 bases to trimming and J lost 5 bases, with 17 bases between them. Germline CDR1 is LGHDT and CDR2 is YNNKEL (reference sequence). This CDR3 region has 16 residues.

CDR3 in amino acids: CSASGEGQPQHF. The CDR3 DNA reads TGCAGTGCTTCCGGTGAAGGGCAGCCCCAGCATTTT. This chain links TRBV20-1 with TRBJ1-5; no firm D call. V dropped 5 bases and J dropped 7 bases, with 12 bases sitting between them. Per germline, CDR1 DFQATT and CDR2 SNEGSKA (reference sequence). The CDR3 has 12 residues.

J is TRBJ2-7 and V is TRBV7-2; no definite D call. The germline V gene encodes CDR1 SGHTA and CDR2 FQGNSA. Deletions cut 5 bases from V and 3 bases from J, with 8 bases between. The CDR3 sequence is 12 residues long. The CDR3 nucleotides are TGTGCCAGCAGCCCACAGAACTACGAGCAGTACTTC. It specifies CASSPQNYEQYF.

This clonotype appeared many times. The rearrangement joins TRBV6-5 to TRBJ1-1; 8 bases fit TRBD1. J gave up 5 bases and V 7 bases, and 12 bases lay outside the gene matches. CDR3 length: 15 residues. Germline CDR1 is MNHEY and CDR2 is SVGAGI. CDR3 coding DNA: TGTGCCAGCACCTACCGGACAGGGATAAGGACTGAAGCTTTCTTT. Translated, it gives CASTYRTGIRTEAFF.

This clonotype was seen a few times. The V call is TRBV6-5, the J call TRBJ1-3; D gene ambiguous. The CDR3 is made up of 16 amino acids. CDR1 is MNHEY, CDR2 SVGAGI, per germline. V dropped 2 bases and J dropped 3 bases, with 14 bases sitting between them. The CDR3 coding sequence is TGTGCCAGCAGTTACGGACTCCCGACGGATGGAAACACCATATATTTT. Its translation is CASSYGLPTDGNTIYF.

There are a few counts of this clonotype. The CDR3 DNA sequence: TGTGCCAGCAGTGAAGAAGATACGCAGTATTTT. It specifies CASSEEDTQYF. The chain has TRBV2 and TRBJ2-3; D unclear. Between the trimmed V and J ends, which lost 1 base and 5 bases, there was a span of 1 base. This CDR3 region has 11 residues. Germline V CDR1 and CDR2: SNHLY, FYNNEI.

The sample holds a few counts of this clonotype. This chain uses TRBV20-1 with TRBJ1-4; D remains ambiguous. CDR3 length: 14 amino acids. Trimming removed 1 base from V and 2 bases from J, with 8 bases in between. Germline V gene lookup returns CDR1 DFQATT and CDR2 SNEGSKA (reference sequence). As DNA, the CDR3 is TGCAGTGCTAGAGGCCCAGCGACTAATGAAAAACTGTTTTTT. Translation gives CSARGPATNEKLFF.

V usage is TRBV29-1 and J usage is TRBJ1-1; D is uncertain. CDR1 and CDR2 (germline): SQVTM, ANQGSEA. The V end was cut by 6 bases, the J end by 2 bases, with 4 bases between. CDR3 length: 10 amino acids. The CDR3 bases are TGCAGCGTGATTAACACTGAAGCTTTCTTT. This translates into CSVINTEAFF.

At least ten counts were recorded for this clonotype. This chain joins TRBV7-9 and TRBJ1-1; unclear D gene. Germline V lookup: CDR1 SEHNR, CDR2 FQNEAQ (reference sequence). The V and J ends lost 5 bases and 3 bases respectively, with 16 bases between them. This CDR3 region has 15 residues. The CDR3, as DNA: TGTGCCAGCAGCCCCCGTGAGTTCGACGACACTGAAGCTTTCTTT. Protein: CASSPREFDDTEAFF. Looking up the rest from reference TRBV7-9 and TRBJ1-1 gives the full variable domain: DTGVSQNPRHKITKRGQNVTFRCDPISEHNRLYWYRQTLGQGPEFLTYFQNEAQLEKSRLLSDRFSAERPKGSFSTLEIQRTEQGDSAMYLCASSPREFDDTEAFFGQGTRLTVV.

The rearrangement uses TRBV9 and TRBJ2-5; 7 positions match TRBD2. CDR3 length: 14 residues. V lost 4 bases to trimming and J lost 5 bases; unmatched junction nucleotides: 8. From germline, CDR1 is SGDLS and CDR2 YYNGEE. As DNA, the CDR3 is TGTGCCAGCAGCTCCCAGACTAGCACGGAGACCCAGTACTTC. This encodes CASSSQTSTETQYF.

The chain combines TRBV10-3 with TRBJ2-5; 10 bases map to TRBD1. The CDR3 is 14 residues long. J lost 5 bases, V lost 4 bases, and 4 bases had no gene match. Germline CDR1 is ENHRY and CDR2 is SYGVKD. CDR3 in DNA: TGTGCCATCAGTGGCGCGACAGGGGGCGAGACCCAGTACTTC. Translating gives CAISGATGGETQYF.

This clonotype occurred many times. This chain uses TRBV12-3 or TRBV12-4 with TRBJ1-1; D is perhaps TRBD1 (6 bases). Trimming cost V 2 bases and J 4 bases, with 8 bases left between them. The CDR3 is made up of 13 amino acids. DNA for the CDR3: TGTGCCAGCAGTTTACGGGGGCTCACTGAAGCTTTCTTT. It encodes CASSLRGLTEAFF.

In this sample, this clonotype turned up a few times. The gene calls are TRBV20-1 and TRBJ2-5, with D possibly being TRBD1 or TRBD2 (5 bases each). Trimming stripped 6 bases from V and 0 bases from J, with 23 bases between. The CDR3 length is 17 residues. Germline V CDR1 and CDR2: DFQATT, SNEGSKA (reference sequence). The CDR3 spells CSAPGRAGTANQETQYF. The CDR3 DNA sequence: TGCAGTGCCCCCGGGCGAGCCGGGACGGCAAACCAAGAGACCCAGTACTTC.

The sample holds a few counts of this clonotype. The chain is built from TRBV29-1 and TRBJ1-1, with D tentatively TRBD1 (5 bases). The CDR3 has 15 amino acids. Germline V gene lookup returns CDR1 SQVTM and CDR2 ANQGSEA. Trimming cost V 6 bases and J 0 bases, with 17 bases left between them. The chain's CDR3 is CSVLGRDPVNTEAFF. CDR3 nucleotide sequence: TGCAGCGTCCTAGGGAGGGACCCTGTGAACACTGAAGCTTTCTTT.

This clonotype was counted ten times or more. V usage is TRBV6-5 and J usage is TRBJ1-1; D uncertain. The length of the CDR3 is 12 residues. Trimming cost V 6 bases and J 3 bases, with 8 bases left between them. Germline V gives CDR1 MNHEY, CDR2 SVGAGI. The CDR3 coding sequence is TGTGCCAGCAGCCCCTTGGACACTGAAGCTTTCTTT. Translation gives CASSPLDTEAFF.

The CDR3 is CASSLGGTDIQYF. The CDR3 nucleotides are TGTGCCAGCAGCTTAGGAGGTACTGACATTCAGTACTTC. The V gene is TRBV7-8, the J gene TRBJ2-4; D not certain. The CDR3 has 13 residues. Germline CDR1 SGHVS, CDR2 FQNEAQ. V dropped 1 base and J dropped 8 bases, with 9 bases sitting between them.

In its sample, this clonotype was seen many times. V and J are TRBV27 and TRBJ2-5; no reliable D call. V was cut by 4 bases and J by 1 base, with 13 bases left in between. CDR1 and CDR2 from the germline V gene are MNHEY and SMNVEV (reference sequence). The CDR3 is made up of 15 amino acids. CDR3 sequence: CASSYFGQAQETQYF. The CDR3 coding sequence is TGTGCCAGCAGTTACTTTGGGCAGGCCCAAGAGACCCAGTACTTC.

Many counts were recorded for this clonotype. This sequence joins TRBV6-1 and TRBJ1-1; 8 bases are a match to TRBD1. The V segment lost 11 bases and the J segment 0 bases; nucleotides outside the gene matches: 5. Per germline, CDR1 MNHNS and CDR2 SASEGT. This CDR3 is built from 13 residues. Here the CDR3 reads CAGGQGLNTEAFF. CDR3 DNA: TGTGCCGGCGGACAGGGCTTGAACACTGAAGCTTTCTTT.

This clonotype was detected ten times or more. The chain's CDR3 is CASSLQPTNEKLFF. The CDR3 nucleotides read TGTGCCAGCAGCCTACAGCCAACTAATGAAAAACTGTTTTTT. The chain joins TRBV6-5 to TRBJ1-4; D call uncertain. V shed 6 bases and J shed 0 bases, with 8 bases lying between them. This CDR3 has 14 residues. In germline, CDR1 is MNHEY, CDR2 SVGAGI.

This clonotype was observed many times. This sequence joins TRBV19 and TRBJ1-4; D not resolved. Germline assignment: CDR1 LNHDA and CDR2 SQIVND (reference sequence). CDR3 size: 13 residues. V lost 5 bases to trimming and J lost 8 bases, with 12 bases between them. In DNA form, the CDR3 reads TGTGCCAGTAGTCACAAACTCGGCGAAAAACTGTTTTTT. As protein: CASSHKLGEKLFF.

Many counts were recorded for this clonotype. V is TRBV5-4 and J is TRBJ1-2, with D tentatively TRBD1 (5 bases). Germline values: CDR1 SGHNT, CDR2 YYREEE (reference sequence). The CDR3 length is 16 residues. V lost 4 bases and J 4 bases, leaving 20 bases between the germline ends. CDR3 amino acids: CASSLGETGPLYGYTF. DNA of the CDR3: TGTGCCAGCAGCCTAGGGGAAACAGGCCCTCTCTATGGCTACACCTTC.

V usage is TRBV6-5 and J usage is TRBJ2-1; D not certain. CDR3 length: 11 residues. Germline V gives CDR1 MNHEY, CDR2 SVGAGI. V was shortened by 5 bases and J by 10 bases, with 9 bases between the two germline ends. The CDR3 coding sequence is TGTGCCAGCAGTAGAGGACCGGAGCAGTTCTTC. This translates into CASSRGPEQFF.

This clonotype turned up a few times. The V and J genes are TRBV6-5 and TRBJ1-2; 9 positions match TRBD1. The CDR3 totals 17 residues. V lost 6 bases, J lost 6 bases, and 17 bases stayed unmatched. CDR1 is MNHEY and CDR2 is SVGAGI in the germline V gene. CDR3 loop: CASRRARGQGVLHGYTF. The CDR3, as DNA: TGTGCCAGCAGACGGGCCAGGGGACAGGGTGTATTACATGGCTACACCTTC.

This clonotype has a handful of counts. The gene calls are TRBV28 and TRBJ1-4; the match to TRBD1 covers 9 bases. The V gene's germline CDR1 is MDHEN and CDR2 SYDVKM. The CDR3 has 15 amino acids. Trimming removed 5 bases from V and 4 bases from J; junction bases left unmatched: 5. CDR3 sequence: CASSETGGRNEKLFF. The CDR3 DNA follows: TGTGCCAGCAGTGAGACAGGGGGACGTAATGAAAAACTGTTTTTT.

This clonotype was picked up a small number of times. The CDR3 bases are TGTGCCAGCAGCTCCGGGGGAGAGTCTAACTATGGCTACACCTTC. This translates into CASSSGGESNYGYTF. The genes are TRBV5-4 and TRBJ1-2; D is perhaps TRBD1 (5 bases). This CDR3 comprises 15 residues. V lost 3 bases and J lost 0, with 12 bases in between. CDR1 and CDR2 from the germline V gene are SGHNT and YYREEE (reference sequence).

This clonotype was recorded many times. The chain couples TRBV6-2 or TRBV6-3 to TRBJ2-5; maybe TRBD1 (6 bases). Trimming removed 1 base from V and 1 base from J, with 10 bases in between. CDR1 MNHEY and CDR2 SVGEGT come from the germline V gene. The CDR3 has 15 amino acids. CDR3 nucleotides: TGTGCCAGCAGTTACTTTTCAGGGGCCCAAGAGACCCAGTACTTC. Encoded protein: CASSYFSGAQETQYF.

Points on this clonotype: Germline is not matched at one junction end, which may reflect a read error. This chain joins TRBV9 and TRBJ2-3; 12 nucleotides line up with TRBD2. Germline V gene data show CDR1 as SGDLS and CDR2 as YYNGEE. This CDR3 contains 13 residues. CDR3 nucleotide sequence: TGTGCCAGCAGCGTCGCCGGGACTAGCGGGCTTGTTTTT. As protein: CASSVAGTSGLVF.

This chain joins TRBV10-3 and TRBJ2-7; D is possibly TRBD1 (5 bases). The CDR3 is made up of 13 amino acids. The germline CDR1 and CDR2 sequences are ENHRY and SYGVKD. Deletions cut 10 bases from V and 5 bases from J, with 18 bases between. As DNA, the CDR3 is TGTGCCACCTCGGGCAGGGCGGACGACGAGCAGTACTTC. Translated: CATSGRADDEQYF.

This clonotype has just a few counts. The chain carries TRBV9 and TRBJ1-6; D gene uncertain. This CDR3 region has 14 residues. Per the germline V gene, CDR1 is SGDLS and CDR2 is YYNGEE. The germline V and J ends were trimmed by 2 bases and 6 bases, with 9 bases remaining between them. CDR3 region: CASSVGSLNSPLHF. The CDR3 DNA follows: TGTGCCAGCAGCGTGGGAAGCCTTAATTCACCCCTCCACTTT.

This clonotype was counted at least ten times. The V gene is TRBV7-9, the J gene TRBJ2-7; TRBD1 matches 7 bases. CDR1 is SEHNR and CDR2 is FQNEAQ in the germline V gene (reference sequence). This CDR3 is built from 12 residues. Unmatched junction bases numbered 4, after V lost 5 bases and J lost 6 bases. CDR3 sequence (DNA): TGTGCCAGCAGCCAGGGGGTAGGCGAGCAGTACTTC. It encodes CASSQGVGEQYF. The full variable domain, in which reference TRBV7-9 and TRBJ2-7 provide the parts outside the CDR3, is DTGVSQNPRHKITKRGQNVTFRCDPISEHNRLYWYRQTLGQGPEFLTYFQNEAQLEKSRLLSDRFSAERPKGSFSTLEIQRTEQGDSAMYLCASSQGVGEQYFGPGTRLTVT.